The 22 T cell receptor beta chains reported below all come from one sample, sequenced in a study of T cell repertoires in cytomegalovirus infection. MiXCR was run by TCRdb on the reads, yielding one entry per CDR3 protein. Here the sample spans under 850,000 distinct CDR3 sequences, 35% being singletons. The specimen was PBMCs. The origin of the receptors is a human donor in good health (CMV status not recorded). Some clones in this sample may be carry-over from other donors' samples.

This chain connects TRBV9 to TRBJ2-5; D is unclear. The CDR3 extends over 13 amino acids. Trimming cost V 3 bases and J 2 bases, with 8 bases left between them. Germline values: CDR1 SGDLS, CDR2 YYNGEE. CDR3 nucleotides: TGTGCCAGCAGCGGGGGAAGTCAAGAGACCCAGTACTTC. Translated, it gives CASSGGSQETQYF.

Ten or more counts support this clonotype. The chain links TRBV7-8 to TRBJ2-1; D gene uncertain. CDR1 and CDR2 (germline): SGHVS, FQNEAQ. Trimming left V 5 bases short and J 7 bases short, with 9 bases between. The CDR3 spans 12 residues. This CDR3 is CASSVDGNEQFF. As DNA, the CDR3 is TGTGCCAGCAGCGTAGACGGGAATGAGCAGTTCTTC.

This clonotype has ten or more counts. The chain couples TRBV6-1 to TRBJ2-1; the D gene is possibly TRBD2 (6 bases). The germline V and J ends were trimmed by 4 bases and 4 bases, with 17 bases remaining between them. Germline values: CDR1 MNHNS, CDR2 SASEGT. The CDR3 is 16 amino acids. Here the CDR3 DNA reads TGTGCCAGCAGTGGGGGTGCAGGCGGGGCATACAATGAGCAGTTCTTC. Translated, it gives CASSGGAGGAYNEQFF.

This clonotype was counted ten times or more. This chain links TRBV7-8 with TRBJ1-5; D uncertain. The CDR3 runs 15 residues. V was clipped by 1 base and J by 0 bases, with 7 bases between them. Germline assignment: CDR1 SGHVS and CDR2 FQNEAQ. CDR3 in amino acids: CASSLDRYSNQPQHF. CDR3 DNA: TGTGCCAGCAGCTTAGACAGATATAGCAATCAGCCCCAGCATTTT.

J is TRBJ2-7 and V is TRBV29-1, with D unclear. Per germline, CDR1 SQVTM and CDR2 ANQGSEA. Trimming took 5 bases from V and 0 from J, leaving 17 bases between them. There are 15 residues in the CDR3. CDR3 nucleotide sequence: TGCAGCGTTAGTTCCCGAAGCGTTCCCTCCTACGAGCAGTACTTC. Translation: CSVSSRSVPSYEQYF.

This clonotype has more than one count but fewer than ten. This chain links TRBV5-1 with TRBJ1-1; 9 nucleotides agree with TRBD1. Trimming cost V 0 bases and J 3 bases; bases outside gene matches: 12. The CDR3 contains 18 residues. Germline assignment: CDR1 SGHRS and CDR2 YFSETQ. CDR3 sequence reads: CASSLGNRGRKSYTEAFF. The DNA for the CDR3 is TGCGCCAGCAGCTTGGGCAACAGGGGGCGGAAAAGTTACACTGAAGCTTTCTTT.

The chain carries TRBV6-1 and TRBJ1-2; TRBD1 might be the D (6 bases). The CDR3 is made up of 12 amino acids. V lost 2 bases, J lost 12 bases, and 13 bases lay in between. Germline CDR1 MNHNS, CDR2 SASEGT. The CDR3, as DNA: TGTGCCAGCAGTGAACTCGGGGGCCCCGACACCTTC. Translating it yields CASSELGGPDTF.

This clonotype was picked up a small number of times. This sequence joins TRBV7-8 and TRBJ2-7; 9 bases match TRBD2. The CDR3 totals 18 residues. Germline trimming cut 4 bases from V and 2 bases from J; bases unmatched to any gene: 15. Germline V gene data show CDR1 as SGHVS and CDR2 as FQNEAQ. CDR3 sequence (DNA): TGTGCCAGCAGCTCGAGCCGGATCTTAGCGGGGGATACCTACGAGCAGTACTTC. It translates to CASSSSRILAGDTYEQYF. Complete variable domain (other parts from reference TRBV7-8 and TRBJ2-7): GAGVSQSPRYKVAKRGQDVALRCDPISGHVSLFWYQQALGQGPEFLTYFQNEAQLDKSGLPSDRFFAERPEGSVSTLKIQRTQQEDSAVYLCASSSSRILAGDTYEQYFGPGTRLTVT.

The chain has TRBV28 and TRBJ2-7, with 7 bases lining up with TRBD1. V was clipped by 8 bases and J by 2 bases; unmatched bases: 12. The CDR3 loop spans 15 amino acids. CDR1 MDHEN and CDR2 SYDVKM come from the germline V gene. The CDR3 region is CASLKLRDRPYEQYF. DNA for the CDR3: TGTGCCAGCTTAAAACTCCGGGACAGACCCTACGAGCAGTACTTC. Drawing the rest from reference TRBV28 and TRBJ2-7, the complete variable domain is DVKVTQSSRYLVKRTGEKVFLECVQDMDHENMFWYRQDPGLGLRLIYFSYDVKMKEKGDIPEGYSVSREKKERFSLILESASTNQTSMYLCASLKLRDRPYEQYFGPGTRLTVT.

This clonotype was seen a few times. The CDR3: CATLGGPGPSDTQYF. The CDR3 DNA follows: TGTGCCACCCTCGGGGGACCGGGCCCTTCAGATACGCAGTATTTT. The chain links TRBV28 to TRBJ2-3, with a tentative D call TRBD2 (6 bases). Germline lookup yields CDR1 MDHEN and CDR2 SYDVKM. CDR3 length equals 15 residues. V lost 10 bases and J 4 bases, leaving 21 bases between the germline ends.

This clonotype was seen only a few times. The chain uses TRBV20-1 and TRBJ1-2, with D possibly being TRBD1 (5 bases). V was shortened by 5 bases and J by 4 bases, with 14 bases between the two germline ends. CDR3 size: 13 residues. Germline loops: CDR1 DFQATT, CDR2 SNEGSKA (reference sequence). The DNA of the CDR3 is TGCAGTGCTCCCGAGGGGTCCGTCTATGGCTACACCTTC. This translates into CSAPEGSVYGYTF.

The table lists this clonotype with many counts. The rearrangement joins TRBV11-3 to TRBJ2-1, with TRBD1 identical over 8 bases. Germline assignment: CDR1 SGHNT and CDR2 YENEEA. This CDR3 region has 19 residues. V trimming: 0 bases; J trimming: 1 base; junction bases outside the gene matches: 11. CDR3 in amino acids: CASSLDSWETGGSYNEQFF. In DNA form, the CDR3 reads TGTGCCAGCAGCTTAGATAGTTGGGAAACAGGGGGTTCCTACAATGAGCAGTTCTTC. The entire variable domain, with the rest obtained from reference TRBV11-3 and TRBJ2-1, is as follows: EAGVVQSPRYKIIEKKQPVAFWCNPISGHNTLYWYLQNLGQGPELLIRYENEEAVDDSQLPKDRFSAERLKGVDSTLKIQPAELGDSAVYLCASSLDSWETGGSYNEQFFGPGTRLTVL.

The rearrangement joins TRBV7-6 to TRBJ2-7, with D perhaps matching TRBD1 or TRBD2 (5 bases each). This CDR3 region has 14 residues. Germline lookup yields CDR1 SGHVS and CDR2 FNYEAQ. The ends were cut back, 5 bases at V and 6 bases at J, with 17 bases in the middle. The CDR3 coding sequence is TGTGCCAGCAGCCCAGCCTTTGAGGGGAGCGAGCAGTACTTC. Protein: CASSPAFEGSEQYF. The full variable domain, in which reference TRBV7-6 and TRBJ2-7 provide the parts outside the CDR3, is GAGVSQSPRYKVTKRGQDVALRCDPISGHVSLYWYRQALGQGPEFLTYFNYEAQQDKSGLPNDRFSAERPEGSISTLTIQRTEQRDSAMYRCASSPAFEGSEQYFGPGTRLTVT.

The chain joins TRBV20-1 to TRBJ2-7; the match to TRBD2 covers 10 bases. The CDR3 runs 16 residues. J was trimmed by 6 bases and V by 2 bases; bases with no gene match: 13. Looked up from germline, CDR1 is DFQATT and CDR2 is SNEGSKA (reference sequence). The CDR3, as DNA: TGCAGTGCTAGACTCGGGCGGGCTAGCGGGAGTCGCGAGCAGTACTTC. Protein: CSARLGRASGSREQYF.

In this sample, this clonotype turned up many times. The rearrangement joins TRBV7-2 to TRBJ2-3; tentatively, D is TRBD1 or TRBD2 (5 bases each). CDR1 SGHTA and CDR2 FQGNSA come from the germline V gene. There are 14 residues in the CDR3. The V and J ends lost 1 base and 6 bases respectively, with 11 bases between them. The CDR3 reads CASSLVGARDTQYF. The DNA of the CDR3 is TGTGCCAGCAGCTTAGTCGGGGCACGGGATACGCAGTATTTT.

This clonotype was detected only a few times. This sequence joins TRBV19 and TRBJ2-1; D is perhaps TRBD1 or TRBD2 (5 bases each). CDR3 length: 11 amino acids. Deletions cut 6 bases from V and 9 bases from J, with 9 bases between. CDR1 and CDR2 (germline): LNHDA, SQIVND (reference sequence). CDR3 in amino acids: CASRGAGEQFF. As DNA, the CDR3 is TGTGCCAGTAGAGGGGCGGGTGAGCAGTTCTTC.

Of note for this clonotype: Possible read error: a much larger clone is one base away. The rearrangement joins TRBV7-3 to TRBJ2-7; 7 bases line up with TRBD1. This CDR3 region has 16 residues. Germline assignment: CDR1 SGHTA and CDR2 FQGTGA. CDR3 bases: TGTTCCAGCAGCTCAGGCCGGGACAGAGATTCCTACGAGCAGTACTTC. As protein: CSSSSGRDRDSYEQYF.

This clonotype was counted only a few times. V gene TRBV28 combines with J gene TRBJ2-7; 10 bases fit TRBD1. Germline CDR1 reads MDHEN; CDR2 reads SYDVKM. There are 14 residues in the CDR3. V trimming: 7 bases; J trimming: 4 bases; junction bases outside the gene matches: 7. In DNA, the CDR3 is TGTGCCAGCAATCCGACAGGGGGCCCATACGAGCAGTACTTC. Its translation is CASNPTGGPYEQYF.

A remark on this clonotype: No conserved phenylalanine or tryptophan is present at the end of the CDR3, so a read error is the likely explanation. The V and J genes are TRBV20-1 and TRBJ2-7; the D gene could be TRBD1 or TRBD2 (5 bases each). This CDR3 contains 11 residues. V was shortened by 6 bases and J by 0 bases, with 6 bases between the two germline ends. Germline CDR1 reads DFQATT; CDR2 reads SNEGSKA (reference sequence). This CDR3 reads CSARGSYEQYL. The CDR3 region has the DNA TGCAGTGCGAGGGGCTCCTACGAGCAGTACTTA.

The genes are TRBV15 and TRBJ1-6; tentative D call: TRBD1 (6 bases). The CDR3 spans 13 residues. Germline V gene sequence: CDR1 LNHNV, CDR2 YYDKDF (reference sequence). V was shortened by 6 bases and J by 8 bases, with 11 bases between the two germline ends. The CDR3 loop reads CATRARGDSPLHF. The CDR3 coding sequence is TGTGCCACCAGGGCCAGGGGCGATTCACCCCTCCACTTT.

This clonotype was seen more than once but under ten times. The CDR3 region has the DNA TGTGCCACCTTCGACGGAGCCTACGAGCAGTACTTC. Its protein product is CATFDGAYEQYF. V gene TRBV27 combines with J gene TRBJ2-7; no firm D call. V lost 10 bases and J lost 2, with 12 bases in between. In germline, CDR1 is MNHEY, CDR2 SMNVEV (reference sequence). This CDR3 contains 12 residues.

V gene TRBV12-3 or TRBV12-4 combines with J gene TRBJ2-3; D remains unclear. The CDR3 has 14 amino acids. Trimming took off 3 bases at V and 2 bases at J, with 9 bases between the two ends. CDR3 sequence: CASSLDPNTDTQYF. As DNA, the CDR3 is TGTGCCAGCAGTTTGGATCCCAACACAGATACGCAGTATTTT.